The clone carrying this TCR beta chain has just a few counts. The antigen remains undetermined. Survey-level resolution applied to immunoSEQ assay v3.0. Sequencing used immunoSEQ multiplex PCR; TCRdb keeps in-frame clones, though not all of them. This table holds under 45,000 clones, 80% found once. This sample was included in a study of long-term antiretroviral therapy in people with HIV. Across the whole study: In the earliest collections, sampling predates the 2015 immediate-ART recommendation by about a decade.

Whole-study results and caveats: Specimen acquisition occurred between about 2003 and 2017, potentially under older ART regimens. Records did not include ART adherence, viral resistance or therapy changes. Pre-ART expanded TRB clones stayed dominant throughout, though often decreasing after ART.

CDR3 length: 15 amino acids. Unmatched junction bases numbered 6, after V lost 3 bases and J lost 6 bases. Germline V gives CDR1 SNHLY, CDR2 FYNNEI. The TCR was taken from a man aged 25 to 45 with HIV. The input for sequencing was unsorted PBMCs, taken 3.4 years after starting antiretroviral therapy. The chain employs TRBV2 and TRBJ2-2; 8 bases map to TRBD1. Written as DNA, the CDR3 is TGTGCCAGCAGTGACAGGGGGCGAGGTTCCGGGGAGCTGTTTTTT. Its protein is CASSDRGRGSGELFF.